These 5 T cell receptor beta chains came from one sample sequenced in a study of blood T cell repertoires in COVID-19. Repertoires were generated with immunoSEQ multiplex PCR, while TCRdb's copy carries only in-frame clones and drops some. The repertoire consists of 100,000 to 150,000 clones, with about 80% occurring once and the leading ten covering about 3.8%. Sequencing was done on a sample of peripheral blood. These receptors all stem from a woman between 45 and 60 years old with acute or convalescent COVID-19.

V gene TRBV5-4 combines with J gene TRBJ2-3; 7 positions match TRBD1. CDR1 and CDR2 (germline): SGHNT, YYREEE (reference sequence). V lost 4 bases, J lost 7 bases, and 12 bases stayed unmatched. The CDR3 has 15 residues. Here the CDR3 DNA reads TGTGCCAGCAGCCCTAATACCGACAGGGCGCATACGCAGTATTTT. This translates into CASSPNTDRAHTQYF.

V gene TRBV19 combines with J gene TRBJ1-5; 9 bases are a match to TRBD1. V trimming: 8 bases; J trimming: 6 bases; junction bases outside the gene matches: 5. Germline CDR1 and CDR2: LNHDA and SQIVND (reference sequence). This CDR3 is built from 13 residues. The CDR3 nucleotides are TGTGCCAGTCGAGGACAGGGGAGTCAGCCCCAGCATTTT. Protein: CASRGQGSQPQHF.

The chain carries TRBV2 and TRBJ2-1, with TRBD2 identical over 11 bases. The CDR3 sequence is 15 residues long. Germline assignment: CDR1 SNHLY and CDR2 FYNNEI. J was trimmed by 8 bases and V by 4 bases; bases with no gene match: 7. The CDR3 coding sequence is TGTGCCAGCAGTGTTGTAGCGGGGGGGCCCCATGAGCAGTTCTTC. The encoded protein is CASSVVAGGPHEQFF.

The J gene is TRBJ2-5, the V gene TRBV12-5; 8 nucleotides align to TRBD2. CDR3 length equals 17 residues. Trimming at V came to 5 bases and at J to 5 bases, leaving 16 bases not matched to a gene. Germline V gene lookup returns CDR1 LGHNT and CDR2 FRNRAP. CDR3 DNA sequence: TGTGCTAGTGGTGCCCTTTTTACGGGGGGGGCTGCGGAGACCCAGTACTTC. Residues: CASGALFTGGAAETQYF.

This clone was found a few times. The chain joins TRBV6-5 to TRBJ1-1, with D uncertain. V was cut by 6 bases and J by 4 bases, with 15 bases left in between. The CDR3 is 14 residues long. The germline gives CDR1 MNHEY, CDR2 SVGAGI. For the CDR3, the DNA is TGTGCCAGCAGCCTCCTAGGCGGGCCCACTGAAGCTTTCTTT. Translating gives CASSLLGGPTEAFF.